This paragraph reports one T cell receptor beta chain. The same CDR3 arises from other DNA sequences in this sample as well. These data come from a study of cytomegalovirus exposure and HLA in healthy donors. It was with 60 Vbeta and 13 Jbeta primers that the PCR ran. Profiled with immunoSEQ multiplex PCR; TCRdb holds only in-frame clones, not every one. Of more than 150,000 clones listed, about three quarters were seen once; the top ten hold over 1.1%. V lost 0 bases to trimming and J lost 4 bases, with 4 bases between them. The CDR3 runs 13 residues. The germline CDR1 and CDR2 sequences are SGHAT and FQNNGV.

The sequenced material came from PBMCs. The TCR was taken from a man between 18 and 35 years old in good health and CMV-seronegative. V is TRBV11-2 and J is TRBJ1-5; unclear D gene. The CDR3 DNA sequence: TGTGCCAGCAGCTTAGACAGGAATCAGCCCCAGCATTTT. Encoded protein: CASSLDRNQPQHF. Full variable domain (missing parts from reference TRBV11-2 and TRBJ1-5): EAGVAQSPRYKIIEKRQSVAFWCNPISGHATLYWYQQILGQGPKLLIQFQNNGVVDDSQLPKDRFSAERLKGVDSTLKIQPAKLEDSAVYLCASSLDRNQPQHFGDGTRLSIL.